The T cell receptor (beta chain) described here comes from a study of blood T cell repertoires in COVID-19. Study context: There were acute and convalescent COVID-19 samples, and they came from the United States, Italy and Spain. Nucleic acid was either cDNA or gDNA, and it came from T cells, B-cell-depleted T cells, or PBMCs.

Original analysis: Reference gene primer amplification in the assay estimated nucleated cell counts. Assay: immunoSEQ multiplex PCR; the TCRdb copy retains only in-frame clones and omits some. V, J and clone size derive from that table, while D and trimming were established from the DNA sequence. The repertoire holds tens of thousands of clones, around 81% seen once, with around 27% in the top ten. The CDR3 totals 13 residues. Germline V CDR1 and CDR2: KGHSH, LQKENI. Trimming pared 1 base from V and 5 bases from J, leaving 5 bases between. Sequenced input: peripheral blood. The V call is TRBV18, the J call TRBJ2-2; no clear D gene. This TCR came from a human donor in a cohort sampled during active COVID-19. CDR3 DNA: TGTGCCAGCTCACCACAGAGAACCGGGGAGCTGTTTTTT. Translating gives CASSPQRTGELFF.